This T cell receptor (beta chain) was recorded in a study of shared clonotypes between healthy human individuals. Study overall: Ranging from 18 to 49 in age, donors were a couple of women and a few men.

Of note for this clone: Its antigen remains unknown.

Trimming took 8 bases from V and 0 from J; bases not matched to a gene: 6. Germline CDR1 is SNHLY and CDR2 is FYNNEI. The CDR3 length is 14 residues. Study-level points and caveats: An anticipated effect of sequencing depth on clonotype sharing among donors was recognized. Donor scarcity curtailed the genetic and exposure-history diversity represented herein. Naive subsets typically showed greater estimated richness than memory subsets.

Measured with immunoSEQ multiplex PCR; TCRdb has only the in-frame clones, and not every one. In the table there are about 2 million clones, around 95% of which are singletons. The rearrangement joins TRBV2 to TRBJ2-7, with 8 nucleotides matching TRBD1. This receptor was obtained from a young man in good health. Sequencing was performed on naive CD4+ T cells sorted from blood. Subset meaning: CD45RA+ positively selected. CDR3 amino acids: CASGRDRTSYEQYF. The CDR3 DNA reads TGTGCCAGCGGCCGGGACAGGACCTCCTACGAGCAGTACTTC.